This T cell receptor (beta chain) comes out of a study of T cell clonality in common variable immunodeficiency. Some clones are missing from TCRdb's copy, which holds only in-frame ones; the method was immunoSEQ multiplex PCR. The sample contains under 50,000 clones, none of them singletons. The CDR3 contains 16 residues. V lost 7 bases to trimming and J lost 0 bases, with 17 bases between them. The germline V gene encodes CDR1 MNHEY and CDR2 SVGEGT. This clone was seen at least ten times. The CDR3 end lies 3 residues beyond the end of the read and is filled in from the germline J gene. Sequenced material: peripheral blood mononuclear cells. This TCR was recovered from a person between 18 and 75 years old in good health. The V gene is TRBV6-2 or TRBV6-3, the J gene TRBJ2-3; weak D call: TRBD2 (5 bases). The covered CDR3 bases are TGTGCCAGCAAACTATACGGGGAAAGAAGCACAGATACG. Amino acid sequence: CASKLYGERSTDT. The whole CDR3 is CASKLYGERSTDTQYF.